This TCR beta chain appears in the sequencing data of a study of blood T cell repertoires in COVID-19. Exposed participants came across a COVID-19 case within 2 weeks before study entry. V shed 3 bases, J shed 4 bases, and the junction held 7 bases outside the gene matches. Germline CDR1 is SGHVS and CDR2 is FNYEAQ. CDR3 size: 15 residues. Sequencing used immunoSEQ multiplex PCR; TCRdb keeps in-frame clones, though not all of them. The table records approximately 200,000 clones, over 75% of them present only once. The J gene is TRBJ1-1, the V gene TRBV7-6; 8 positions agree with TRBD1. Sequencing was performed on PBMCs or T cells enriched from blood (not recorded which). The sequence derives from a woman under 40 who had been exposed to COVID-19. The chain's CDR3 is CASSLTGAMVTEAFF. The CDR3, as DNA: TGTGCCAGCAGCTTGACAGGGGCTATGGTCACTGAAGCTTTCTTT.